The following is a T cell receptor (beta chain) sequence with its context. Construction of the TCRbeta library involved unique molecular identifiers. TCRdb re-called the PCR reads through MiXCR, storing one row per CDR3 protein. The repertoire holds some 200,000 distinct CDR3 sequences, with approximately 14% as singletons. This sample is part of a study of T-cell reconstitution after alpha-beta-depleted transplantation in children. The CDR3 extends over 16 amino acids. With V trimmed by 10 bases and J by 12 bases, 24 bases remained unmatched. This sequence joins TRBV12-3 or TRBV12-4 and TRBJ2-1; TRBD2 aligns across 7 bases. The material was PBMCs from the stem cell graft donor, obtained from the stem cell graft. The TCR originated in a human donor who donated a stem cell graft to a child with acute lymphoblastic leukemia. DNA for the CDR3: TGTGCCATCATATTGGTTCTAGCGGAGCAAACAATGACGCAGTTCTTC. This encodes CAIILVLAEQTMTQFF.